A single sample gave rise to the 25 T cell receptor beta chains below, sequenced in a study of graft-versus-host responses after intestinal transplantation. The table came from immunoSEQ multiplex PCR; TCRdb's copy has only in-frame clones and leaves some out. The repertoire holds 8,000 to 9,000 clones, with 30% as singletons. Here the sequenced sample was alloreactive CD4+ T cells from a mixed lymphocyte reaction culture, taken before intestinal transplant. Subset meaning: CFSE-low proliferating T cells sorted from roughly six-day pre-transplant mixed lymphocyte reaction (GvH or HvG direction). All receptors derive from a human patient who received an intestinal transplant.

This clone is classed as medium-sized. The gene calls are TRBV2 and TRBJ1-5; perhaps TRBD1 as D (6 bases). Germline CDR1 is SNHLY and CDR2 is FYNNEI. V lost 1 base, J lost 4 bases, and 11 bases lay in between. The CDR3 is made up of 15 amino acids. The CDR3 reads CASSEGPQGNQPQHF. The DNA of the CDR3 is TGTGCCAGCAGTGAAGGGCCGCAGGGGAATCAGCCCCAGCATTTT.

This clone was observed a handful of times. The chain links TRBV6-5 to TRBJ2-2, with 7 bases matching TRBD1. Germline loops: CDR1 MNHEY, CDR2 SVGAGI. This CDR3 comprises 13 residues. V was clipped by 5 bases and J by 3 bases; unmatched bases: 0. For the CDR3, the DNA is TGTGCCAGCAGTGACAGGGACACCGGGGAGCTGTTTTTT. Translated: CASSDRDTGELFF.

This clone was picked up a small number of times. The CDR3 DNA is TGTGCCAGCAGCCAAGATCTGGGGAGGGTTTCTAGCACAGATACGCAGTATTTT. This encodes CASSQDLGRVSSTDTQYF. The rearrangement uses TRBV4-2 and TRBJ2-3; TRBD2 matches 7 bases. The CDR3 consists of 18 residues. CDR1 is LGHNA, CDR2 YNFKEQ, per germline. With 0 bases clipped from V and 0 bases from J, the junction kept 9 bases outside the gene matches.

J is TRBJ2-2 and V is TRBV25-1; D possibly corresponds to TRBD2 (7 bases). Trimming stripped 7 bases from V and 4 bases from J, with 16 bases between. The germline V gene encodes CDR1 MGHDK and CDR2 SYGVNS. The CDR3 length is 15 residues. This CDR3 reads CASTGGGASTGELFF. The CDR3 coding sequence is TGTGCCAGCACTGGAGGGGGGGCATCCACCGGGGAGCTGTTTTTT.

This chain uses TRBV21-1 with TRBJ1-4; TRBD1 was called by the table and not checked on the DNA. TRBV21-1 is termed a pseudogene. This CDR3 is built from 16 residues. CDR3: CASSKSRGCLQIGLFF. In DNA form, the CDR3 reads TGTGCCAGCAGCAAATCCAGGGGTTGTCTTCAGATTGGACTGTTTTTT.

This clone was found a few times. V usage is TRBV6-1 and J usage is TRBJ2-1; 10 bases agree with TRBD1. This CDR3 contains 14 residues. CDR1 and CDR2 (germline): MNHNS, SASEGT. The V and J ends lost 4 bases and 7 bases, in that order; junction bases with no gene match: 4. The DNA for the CDR3 is TGTGCCAGCAGTGGGCGACAGGGGGCGAATGAGCAGTTCTTC. This codes for CASSGRQGANEQFF.

The genes are TRBV5-1 and TRBJ2-7, with 14 positions matching TRBD2. Germline V gene lookup returns CDR1 SGHRS and CDR2 YFSETQ. CDR3 length: 16 residues. V lost 3 bases, J lost 2 bases, and 4 bases stayed unmatched. DNA of the CDR3: TGCGCCAGCAGCTCCGGGACTAGCGGGAGCGCCTACGAGCAGTACTTC. Residues: CASSSGTSGSAYEQYF.

This chain links TRBV5-1 with TRBJ1-4; 7 nucleotides line up with TRBD1. The CDR3 spans 14 residues. Trimming cost V 3 bases and J 12 bases; bases outside gene matches: 11. Germline CDR1 reads SGHRS; CDR2 reads YFSETQ. In nucleotides, the CDR3 is TGCGCCAGCAGCTCCGGGGACAGCCGAGCCCAACTGTTTTTT. Translation gives CASSSGDSRAQLFF.

This clone was detected once. This chain links TRBV10-3 with TRBJ2-7; D possibly corresponds to TRBD1 (8 bases). Germline values: CDR1 ENHRY, CDR2 SYGVKD. The CDR3 contains 15 residues. V was pared by 5 bases and J by 3 bases, with 17 bases between. The CDR3 here is CAISPTGGVFYEQYF. The CDR3 DNA reads TGTGCCATCAGTCCAACAGGGGGGGTTTTCTACGAGCAGTACTTC.

This chain links TRBV5-8 with TRBJ2-7; 7 nucleotides line up with TRBD1. The J segment lost 7 bases and the V segment lost 4 bases, leaving 8 bases of the junction unmatched. CDR1 and CDR2 (germline): SGHTS, YDEGEE. This CDR3 comprises 13 residues. The CDR3 spells CASSRDRAEEQYF. Written as DNA, the CDR3 is TGTGCCAGCAGCCGCGACAGGGCTGAGGAGCAGTACTTC.

In its sample, this clone is medium-sized (0.01 to 0.1%). V and J are TRBV6-6 and TRBJ2-7, with 8 bases that match TRBD1. CDR1 MNHNY and CDR2 SVGAGI come from the germline V gene (reference sequence). V lost 8 bases, J lost 2 bases, and 11 bases stayed unmatched. The CDR3 covers 15 residues. The CDR3 loop is CASRKDRDPTYEQYF. The CDR3 region has the DNA TGTGCCAGCCGAAAGGACAGGGACCCGACCTACGAGCAGTACTTC.

This clone was counted only a few times. This chain uses TRBV5-1 with TRBJ1-2; 7 bases line up with TRBD1. V trimming: 1 base; J trimming: 4 bases; junction bases outside the gene matches: 7. CDR3 length: 15 residues. Per the germline V gene, CDR1 is SGHRS and CDR2 is YFSETQ. The CDR3: CASSLNRGTAYGYTF. The CDR3 DNA reads as TGCGCCAGCAGCTTGAACCGGGGGACAGCCTATGGCTACACCTTC.

This clone was observed a handful of times. This chain uses TRBV2 with TRBJ1-6; D unresolved. Trimming took 7 bases from V and 6 from J, leaving 16 bases between them. The germline V gene encodes CDR1 SNHLY and CDR2 FYNNEI. The CDR3 has 15 amino acids. CDR3 in DNA: TGTGCCAGCACTTCGAATCGAGCGGGTAATTCACCCCTCCACTTT. It translates to CASTSNRAGNSPLHF.

This clone was observed a handful of times. J is TRBJ1-5 and V is TRBV6-5; 7 positions match TRBD1. V lost 6 bases, J lost 11 bases, and 4 bases stayed unmatched. CDR3 length: 11 residues. CDR1 is MNHEY, CDR2 SVGAGI, per germline. In DNA form, the CDR3 reads TGTGCCAGCAGGACAGGGTTGACCCAGCATTTT. It encodes CASRTGLTQHF.

This rearrangement joins TRBV27 to TRBJ1-4; D perhaps matches TRBD1 (6 bases). The length of the CDR3 is 16 residues. From germline, CDR1 is MNHEY and CDR2 SMNVEV (reference sequence). Trimming cost V 6 bases and J 4 bases, with 18 bases left between them. This chain's CDR3 is CASSPLGGVFNEKLFF. The CDR3 coding sequence is TGTGCCAGCAGCCCCCTAGGGGGAGTATTTAATGAAAAACTGTTTTTT.

The table lists this clone with a few counts. The chain couples TRBV19 to TRBJ2-5; a possible D gene is TRBD2 (6 bases). This CDR3 has 15 residues. V was trimmed by 4 bases and J by 7 bases, leaving 19 bases between them. Germline values: CDR1 LNHDA, CDR2 SQIVND (reference sequence). As DNA, the CDR3 is TGTGCCAGTAGTACCGGGACTCAGGGACTGGGGACCCAGTACTTC. Amino acid sequence: CASSTGTQGLGTQYF.

This clone was found a few times. V usage is TRBV9 and J usage is TRBJ2-3; TRBD1 agrees at 7 bases. The V gene end was trimmed by 3 bases and the J gene end by 4 bases; junction bases not matched to a gene: 5. Germline V gene sequence: CDR1 SGDLS, CDR2 YYNGEE. The CDR3 is made up of 14 amino acids. CDR3 DNA: TGTGCCAGCAGCGATGAGGGGGCTTCAGATACGCAGTATTTT. Translated: CASSDEGASDTQYF.

This clone is medium-sized by share. V gene TRBV6-5 combines with J gene TRBJ2-2; maybe TRBD2 (5 bases). V lost 10 bases, J lost 4 bases, and 13 bases lay in between. The germline gives CDR1 MNHEY, CDR2 SVGAGI. CDR3 length equals 13 residues. CDR3 coding DNA: TGTGCCACCCGGAGGACTCCCACCGGGGAGCTGTTTTTT. Amino acids: CATRRTPTGELFF.

The chain links TRBV7-8 to TRBJ2-2; 9 positions agree with TRBD1. Germline lookup yields CDR1 SGHVS and CDR2 FQNEAQ. V trimming: 5 bases; J trimming: 6 bases; junction bases outside the gene matches: 4. CDR3 length equals 14 residues. This CDR3 reads CASSRDRVPGELFF. Written as DNA, the CDR3 is TGTGCCAGCAGCCGGGACAGGGTTCCCGGGGAGCTGTTTTTT. Full variable domain (rest looked up from reference TRBV7-8 and TRBJ2-2): GAGVSQSPRYKVAKRGQDVALRCDPISGHVSLFWYQQALGQGPEFLTYFQNEAQLDKSGLPSDRFFAERPEGSVSTLKIQRTQQEDSAVYLCASSRDRVPGELFFGEGSRLTVL.

The rearrangement joins TRBV7-9 to TRBJ2-1; 12 bases are a match to TRBD2. J was trimmed by 0 bases and V by 5 bases; bases with no gene match: 5. Germline CDR1 and CDR2: SEHNR and FQNEAQ (reference sequence). The length of the CDR3 is 17 residues. The CDR3 DNA reads as TGTGCCAGCAGCCGACTAGCGGGAGTACGCTCCTACAATGAGCAGTTCTTC. This translates into CASSRLAGVRSYNEQFF. Full variable domain (outside the CDR3, taken from reference TRBV7-9 and TRBJ2-1): DTGVSQNPRHKITKRGQNVTFRCDPISEHNRLYWYRQTLGQGPEFLTYFQNEAQLEKSRLLSDRFSAERPKGSFSTLEIQRTEQGDSAMYLCASSRLAGVRSYNEQFFGPGTRLTVL.

The chain is built from TRBV4-2 and TRBJ2-5; D is ambiguous. The CDR3 length is 14 residues. Trimming shortened V by 1 base and J by 0 bases, and 6 bases separated the two germline ends. Per the germline V gene, CDR1 is LGHNA and CDR2 is YNFKEQ. The CDR3 reads CASSQVQDQETQYF. The DNA of the CDR3 is TGTGCCAGCAGCCAAGTCCAGGACCAAGAGACCCAGTACTTC.

Only a few counts were recorded for this clone. CDR3 loop: CASSRGTGGGGELFF. In DNA form, the CDR3 reads TGCGCCAGCAGCCGAGGGACAGGGGGCGGCGGGGAGCTGTTTTTT. The chain combines TRBV5-1 with TRBJ2-2, with 12 bases fitting TRBD1. This CDR3 contains 15 residues. Germline V gene data show CDR1 as SGHRS and CDR2 as YFSETQ. Trimming removed 4 bases from V and 7 bases from J; junction bases left unmatched: 5. The variable domain in full, with the rest retrieved from reference TRBV5-1 and TRBJ2-2, is KAGVTQTPRYLIKTRGQQVTLSCSPISGHRSVSWYQQTPGQGLQFLFEYFSETQRNKGNFPGRFSGRQFSNSRSEMNVSTLELGDSALYLCASSRGTGGGGELFFGEGSRLTVL.

V is TRBV19 and J is TRBJ2-7, with D perhaps matching TRBD2 (5 bases). The germline V gene has CDR1 LNHDA and CDR2 SQIVND (reference sequence). The CDR3 consists of 11 residues. With 10 bases removed from V and 11 bases from J, the gap between germline ends came to 18 bases. As DNA, the CDR3 is TGTGCCACCCGACGAGCGGAGGCGGAGTACTTC. This gives the protein CATRRAEAEYF.

The table lists this clone with a few counts. This chain joins TRBV29-1 and TRBJ1-5; a possible D gene is TRBD1 (5 bases). This CDR3 contains 13 residues. The V gene's germline CDR1 is SQVTM and CDR2 ANQGSEA. The V end lost 4 bases, the J end lost 5 bases, and 12 bases lay between the germline ends. CDR3 nucleotide sequence: TGCAGCGTTGGTCTCGGGGGGGATCAGCCCCAGCATTTT. This translates into CSVGLGGDQPQHF.

This clone was observed a few times. The rearrangement uses TRBV18 and TRBJ2-1; 11 nucleotides line up with TRBD2. Germline CDR1 is KGHSH and CDR2 is LQKENI. With V trimmed by 2 bases and J by 0 bases, 6 bases remained unmatched. This CDR3 spans 18 amino acids. In nucleotides, the CDR3 is TGTGCCAGCTCACCAGCAAGACTAGCGGGGAGCTCCTACAATGAGCAGTTCTTC. Its translation: CASSPARLAGSSYNEQFF. The full variable domain, in which reference TRBV18 and TRBJ2-1 provide the parts outside the CDR3, is NAGVMQNPRHLVRRRGQEARLRCSPMKGHSHVYWYRQLPEEGLKFMVYLQKENIIDESGMPKERFSAEFPKEGPSILRIQQVVRGDSAAYFCASSPARLAGSSYNEQFFGPGTRLTVL.